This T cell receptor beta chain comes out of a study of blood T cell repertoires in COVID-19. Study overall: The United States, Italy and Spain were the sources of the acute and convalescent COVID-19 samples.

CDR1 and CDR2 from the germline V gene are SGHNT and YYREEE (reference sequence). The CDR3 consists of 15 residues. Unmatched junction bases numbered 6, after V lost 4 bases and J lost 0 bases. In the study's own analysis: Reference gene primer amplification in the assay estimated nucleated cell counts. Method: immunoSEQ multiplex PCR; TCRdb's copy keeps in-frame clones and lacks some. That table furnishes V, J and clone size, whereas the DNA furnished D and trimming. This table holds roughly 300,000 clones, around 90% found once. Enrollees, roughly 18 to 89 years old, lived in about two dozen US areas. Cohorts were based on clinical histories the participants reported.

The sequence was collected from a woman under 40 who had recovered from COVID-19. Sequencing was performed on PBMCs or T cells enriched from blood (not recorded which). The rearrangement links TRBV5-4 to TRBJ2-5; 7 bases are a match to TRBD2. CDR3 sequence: CASSNAGVYQETQYF. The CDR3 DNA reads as TGTGCCAGCAGCAACGCGGGAGTCTACCAAGAGACCCAGTACTTC.